This T cell receptor beta chain was observed in a study of cytomegalovirus exposure and HLA in healthy donors (dated by TCRdb to 2015 to 2018). In the study overall: In an earlier analysis of 587 of the donors, 250 to 300 Gb of sequence data and 100 million or so unique TCR beta sequences from about 190 million T cells were reported. An early release covering roughly 640 HLA-typed donors comprised approximately 290 gigabases of sequencing data and about 90 million unique TCR sequences. The genetic ancestry cluster associated with self-reported Caucasian donors included 80% to 90% of the 398 genotyped donors. The study aimed to test whether signatures of past pathogen exposure could be identified by cataloging public T cell receptors. The study used immunosequencing to profile the T cell repertoires of approximately 690 subjects and linked those repertoires to cytomegalovirus serostatus. A separate validation cohort of roughly 130 different subjects was used in addition to the roughly 700-subject first cohort. The study combined high-throughput TCR immunosequencing, statistical association of individual TCRs with disease status, and machine learning to predict cytomegalovirus infection status. A later analysis re-examined previously published TCR beta repertoires from roughly 650 donors and added high-resolution HLA genotyping to investigate patterns of TCR occurrence. In the later analysis, no new phenotypic data were used to find candidate immune exposures; instead, reliance was placed on TCR beta sequences and their occurrence across donors. To decide whether each TCR beta V gene segment behaved as functional or pseudogenic, an earlier analysis of some 600 of the donors relied on high-throughput TCR beta sequencing. Donor age, sex, ethnicity and CMV serostatus were collected together with the repertoire data. A later genetic analysis used genome-wide SNP genotypes for about three fifths of the 666 donors, treating that subset as a discovery cohort. All discovery cohort repertoires had been generated using a single sequencing platform. Both class I and class II loci were covered by HLA typing, at four-digit resolution. The number of typed donors differed by locus: about 620-640 for A, B, C, DRB1 and DQB1; 522 for DQA1; around 610 for DPA1; and around 450 for DPB1. Several DR-DQ haplotypes were handled as single units for association and clustering because linkage in the cohort was strong. Among 350 to 400 genotyped donors of the cohort, an average of 235,054 unique TCR beta nucleotide sequences were sequenced per donor, approximately 20% of them non-productive. Here is what the overall study found, with its caveats: According to the authors, the approach could potentially be generalized to other disease states and immunological phenotypes. This cohort had only TCR beta chains sequenced, and the lack of alpha or paired-chain data limited which features could be detected. When HLA alleles, especially DR and DQ, strongly co-occurred, attributing TCR associations to individual alleles was difficult. A cluster of highly shared sequence variants was judged likely to be a technical artifact of the sequencing pipeline. The classifier was reported to diagnose cytomegalovirus status with high specificity and sensitivity in both the original and validation cohorts. Because HLA typing was missing for some donors at each locus, association tests included only the typed subset. In a later analysis, TCR association rates were found to vary across HLA loci, with the most associated TCRs seen for DRB1 alleles and the fewest for HLA-C alleles. Linkage disequilibrium might explain the correlated functional status among segregating V segments, but an unknown experimental factor could not be ruled out. While some public TCRs were present in many individuals, most TCR sequences turned up only very rarely across donors. According to a later analysis, parvovirus B19, influenza, CMV and Epstein-Barr virus appeared linked to several top co-occurrence clusters. V-gene and J-gene trimming of TCR beta chains was associated with a missense DCLRE1C variant in a later genetic analysis, and the association was replicated in an independent cohort. In a later genetic analysis, fewer N-insertions in productive TCRs were reported among donors in an Asian-associated ancestry cluster than the roughly 700-donor mean. A later analysis associated about 17,000 TCR beta sequences with specific HLA alleles at a false discovery rate of 0.05. The study gave a list of 150 to 200 TCR beta chains associated with cytomegalovirus. A further reported finding was that TCR beta sequences accurately predicted the HLA-A and HLA-B alleles for most subjects in the first cohort. In a later analysis, HLA-associated TCR beta chains were found to be more clonally expanded and to have lower generation probabilities than equally common non-associated chains. A few of the identified cytomegalovirus-associated TCR beta chains were confirmed in vitro to be specific for cytomegalovirus antigens. Because counts were too low, around 17 rarely observed V segments, including chromosome 9 orphons, were left out of the earlier analysis of approximately 500 of the donors. In a later analysis, most CMV-associated TCR beta chains were found to appear HLA-restricted, with HLA associations seemingly driven largely by CMV exposure. Sequencing depth was assumed to be roughly uniform across donors in the presence/absence analyses, though that assumption may not hold. Broadly in line with IMGT annotations, most TCR beta V segments showed up in productive rearrangements about 87% or about 30% of the time in an earlier analysis of 587 of the donors. CMV serostatus was the only immune exposure information available for the cohort.

For this clone: The clone's antigen remains unknown. Per-base quality was not reported, and no clone a single base away is much larger than it.

In total, roughly 670 healthy bone marrow donors made up the cohort. At the time of sampling, all cohort members were nominally healthy, though unrecorded immune exposures were likely present. The donor tested CMV seronegative and was one of the 352 seronegative cohort members. A peripheral blood sample was collected from each donor, and TCR beta sequencing was performed on peripheral blood mononuclear cells. Genomic DNA extraction from the blood cell samples was performed with the Qiagen DNeasy Blood Extraction Kit. Libraries were built with the immunoSEQ multiplex PCR assay. For the multiplex PCR, a mixture combining 60 forward primers for TCR Vbeta segments and 13 reverse primers for TCR Jbeta segments was used. The CDR3 region of rearranged TCR beta genes was amplified from genomic DNA with a multiplex PCR assay. The Illumina HiSeq System was used to sequence the amplified TCR beta libraries as 87-base-pair reads. Processing in the source paper ran as follows. Across the 640 or so repertoires, a later analysis counted 78 million or so unique TCR beta chains, roughly 11 million of which were shared by at least two donors. A nearest-neighbor algorithm error-corrected the raw reads and collapsed the reads into unique sequences, merging closely related sequences to remove PCR and sequencing errors. V, D and J gene segments were assigned by aligning CDR3 sequences to IMGT reference sequences. For a sequence to be retained, a match of at least six nucleotides was required to both a V gene segment and a J gene segment. A rearrangement was called productive if the CDR3 had no stop codons and remained in frame with V and J, and every other rearrangement was called non-productive. Following IMGT convention, CDR3 was defined as the stretch from the second conserved V-encoded cysteine to the conserved J-encoded phenylalanine. In an earlier analysis of more than 550 of the donors, sequences lacking an unambiguous match to a single V gene segment were excluded. In an earlier analysis of some 590 of the donors, a V segment was called functional when productive rearrangements were above 56.7%, and segregating when the standard deviation between donors exceeded 5%. A statistical classification framework was built for diagnosing cytomegalovirus status from the catalog of TCR beta chain sequences. In a later analysis, V and J genes were assigned by comparing TCR nucleotide sequences against IMGT/GENE-DB human TR gene sequences. A later analysis assigned CDR3 sequences and most-parsimonious VDJ recombination scenarios with the TCRdist pipeline. In a later analysis, every TCR beta chain was defined by the combination of its CDR3 amino acid sequence and its V-gene family, and reads without a unique V-gene family were dropped. To address suspected cross-contamination and a sequencing artifact, a later analysis removed 450 to 700 highly shared, low-generation-probability nucleotide sequences. In a later analysis, a clonal expansion index for each public chain was calculated from normalized within-repertoire ranks of inferred template counts. In a later analysis, generation probabilities were computed with a VDJ recombination model fitted to out-of-frame rearrangements, and the resulting probabilities were checked against IGoR. A later analysis scored TCR-TCR, TCR-HLA and TCR-CMV co-occurrence with hypergeometric tests, applying a repertoire-size bias correction to TCR pairs. A later analysis estimated false discovery rates by permuting HLA or CMV assignments 20 times. A later analysis grouped co-occurring TCRs with DBSCAN, adding TCRdist sequence similarity when clustering within HLA-allele-positive subsets. For co-occurrence clustering, repertoires with fewer than 30,000 or more than 120,000 public chains were excluded, along with four to six repertoires with anomalous nucleotide sharing. In TCRdb, the immuneACCESS table is reduced to in-frame sequences with V and J assigned. These tables do not hold every clone; where another copy was compared, an unresolved V gene accounts for under half, and the others remain unexplained. That table supplies the V and J calls and clone size; D and trimming were determined from the DNA. Present in this sample are about 120,000 clones, around 79% of which were seen just once. Clones ranked in the top ten supply about 4% of the sample.

Sequences were obtained from PBMCs. The source of this sequence is a woman in her forties in good health and CMV-seronegative.

The CDR3: CAWSARDRTGGYTF. The base sequence is TGTGCCTGGAGTGCACGCGACAGGACGGGTGGCTACACCTTC. The chain is assembled from TRBV30 and TRBJ1-2; the D segment could be TRBD1, given 6 matching bases. The germline V gene (reference sequence) sets CDR1 to GTSNPN and CDR2 to SVGIG. From the cysteine through the phenylalanine, the CDR3 covers 14 amino acids. This entry keeps only the CDR3 DNA: 42 bases, framed from base 1. The V end loses 1 base and the J end loses 7 bases, and a stretch of 16 bases separates them. Extended through the reference TRBV30 and TRBJ1-2 proteins, this CDR3 yields the full variable domain: SQTIHQWPATLVQPVGSPLSLECTVEGTSNPNLYWYRQAAGRGLQLLFYSVGIGQISSEVPQNLSASRPQDRQFILSSKKLLLSDSGFYLCAWSARDRTGGYTFGSGTRLTVV.